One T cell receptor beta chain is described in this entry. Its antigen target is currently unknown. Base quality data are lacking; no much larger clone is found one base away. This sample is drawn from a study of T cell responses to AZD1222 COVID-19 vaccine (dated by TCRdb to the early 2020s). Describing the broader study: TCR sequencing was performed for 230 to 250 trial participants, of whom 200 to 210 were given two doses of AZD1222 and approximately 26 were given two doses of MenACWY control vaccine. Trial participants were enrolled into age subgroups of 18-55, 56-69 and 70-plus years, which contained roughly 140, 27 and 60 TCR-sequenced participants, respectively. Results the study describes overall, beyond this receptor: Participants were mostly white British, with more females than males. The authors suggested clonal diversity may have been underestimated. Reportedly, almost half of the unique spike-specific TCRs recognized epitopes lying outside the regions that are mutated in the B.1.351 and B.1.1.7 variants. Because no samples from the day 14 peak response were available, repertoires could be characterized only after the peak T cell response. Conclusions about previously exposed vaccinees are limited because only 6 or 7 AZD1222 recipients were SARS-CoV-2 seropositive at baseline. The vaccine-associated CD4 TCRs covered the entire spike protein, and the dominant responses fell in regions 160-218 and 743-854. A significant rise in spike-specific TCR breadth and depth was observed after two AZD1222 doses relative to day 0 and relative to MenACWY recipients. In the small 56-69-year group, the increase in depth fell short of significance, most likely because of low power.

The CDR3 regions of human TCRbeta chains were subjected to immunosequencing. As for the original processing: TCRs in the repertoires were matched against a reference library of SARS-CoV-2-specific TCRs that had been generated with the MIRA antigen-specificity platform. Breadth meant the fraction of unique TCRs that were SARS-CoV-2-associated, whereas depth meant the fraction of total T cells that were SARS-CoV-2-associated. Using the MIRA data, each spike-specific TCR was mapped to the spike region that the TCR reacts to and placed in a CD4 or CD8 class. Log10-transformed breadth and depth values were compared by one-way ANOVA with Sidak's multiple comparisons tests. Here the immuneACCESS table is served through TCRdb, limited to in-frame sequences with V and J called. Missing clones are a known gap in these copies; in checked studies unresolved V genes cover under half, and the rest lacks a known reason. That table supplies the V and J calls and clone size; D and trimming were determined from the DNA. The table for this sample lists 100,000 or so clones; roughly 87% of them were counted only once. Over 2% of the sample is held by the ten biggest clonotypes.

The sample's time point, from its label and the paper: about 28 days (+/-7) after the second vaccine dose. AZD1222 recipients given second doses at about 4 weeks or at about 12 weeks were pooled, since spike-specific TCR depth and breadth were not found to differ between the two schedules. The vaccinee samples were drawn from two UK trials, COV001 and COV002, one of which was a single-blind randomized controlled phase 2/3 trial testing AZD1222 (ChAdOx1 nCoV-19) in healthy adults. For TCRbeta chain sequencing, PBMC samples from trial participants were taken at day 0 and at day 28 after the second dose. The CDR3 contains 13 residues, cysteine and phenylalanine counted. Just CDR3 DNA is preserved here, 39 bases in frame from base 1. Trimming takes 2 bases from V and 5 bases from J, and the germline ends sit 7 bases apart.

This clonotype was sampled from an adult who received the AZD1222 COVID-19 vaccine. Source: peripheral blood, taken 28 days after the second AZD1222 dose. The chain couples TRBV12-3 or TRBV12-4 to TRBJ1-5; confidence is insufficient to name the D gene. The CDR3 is CASSLSPHQPQHF. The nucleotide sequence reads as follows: TGTGCCAGCAGTTTATCCCCCCATCAGCCCCAGCATTTT.